These 2 T cell receptor beta chains share one sample of origin, sequenced in a study of radiation and T cells in renal cell carcinoma. Time point reported: blood 4 weeks post-SBRT, at nephrectomy. Treatment meaning: 15 Gy SBRT to primary tumor, nephrectomy 4 weeks later. Clones were sequenced by immunoSEQ multiplex PCR, and TCRdb holds only the in-frame ones, with some missing. The data contain some 80,000 clones, approximately 87% of them singletons. The sample in question was blood, obtained from a patient whose treatment included radiotherapy and nephrectomy. Source of these receptors: a woman aged 55-69 years with renal cell carcinoma.

The chain is built from TRBV10-3 and TRBJ2-4; no firm D call. The CDR3 is 15 amino acids. The V gene lost 4 bases and the J gene lost 5 bases, with 15 bases spanning the gap. Germline CDR1 is ENHRY and CDR2 is SYGVKD. The CDR3 region is CAISADWGYQNIQYF. The DNA of the CDR3 is TGTGCCATCAGTGCTGACTGGGGTTACCAAAACATTCAGTACTTC.

This chain uses TRBV18 with TRBJ2-5; D unclear. Per the germline V gene, CDR1 is KGHSH and CDR2 is LQKENI. The ends were cut back, 2 bases at V and 4 bases at J, with 8 bases in the middle. The CDR3 runs to 13 residues. The CDR3 DNA is TGTGCCAGCTCACCAGGGCTTGCAGAGACCCAGTACTTC. Encoded protein: CASSPGLAETQYF.